Listed below are T cell receptor beta chains from one sample, sequenced in a study of blood T cell repertoires in COVID-19. The repertoire was sequenced with immunoSEQ multiplex PCR; TCRdb's copy has only in-frame clones and lacks some. The repertoire holds some 200,000 clones, 70% to 85% seen once, with about 1.5% in the top ten. The material sequenced was peripheral blood. These receptors came from a woman aged 40 to 50 who had recovered from COVID-19. The CDR3 runs from the conserved cysteine through the conserved F or W. Fields, in order: J gene, V gene, CDR3 protein.

j_gene: TRBJ2-7
v_gene: TRBV7-9
CDR3aa: CASSGRSTGGTYYEQYF

j_gene: TRBJ1-2
v_gene: TRBV6-5
CDR3aa: CASSYSLTPDYRTF

j_gene: TRBJ1-2
v_gene: TRBV7-9
CDR3aa: CATGRDYTF

j_gene: TRBJ1-2
v_gene: TRBV5-1
CDR3aa: CASSLASGEGYTF

j_gene: TRBJ1-4
v_gene: TRBV6-4
CDR3aa: CASSDTHPKLTGLDEKLFF

j_gene: TRBJ2-1
v_gene: TRBV7-2
CDR3aa: CASSPPGGEMSEQFF

j_gene: TRBJ2-1
v_gene: TRBV3-1/TRBV3-2
CDR3aa: CASSLLGQPGEQFF

j_gene: TRBJ2-7
v_gene: TRBV4-3
CDR3aa: CASQRAKPSYEQYF

j_gene: TRBJ1-5
v_gene: TRBV24-1
CDR3aa: CATSEGGFGGEHQPQHF

j_gene: TRBJ2-1
v_gene: TRBV5-1
CDR3aa: CASRGTSGGAREQFF

j_gene: TRBJ1-2
v_gene: TRBV28
CDR3aa: CASSSGGAGLDGYTF

j_gene: TRBJ1-2
v_gene: TRBV7-2
CDR3aa: CASSLTWEGNYGYTF

j_gene: TRBJ1-2
v_gene: TRBV25-1
CDR3aa: CASSASNYGYTF

j_gene: TRBJ1-1
v_gene: TRBV7-9
CDR3aa: CASTPADLVTEAFF

j_gene: TRBJ2-1
v_gene: TRBV12-3/TRBV12-4
CDR3aa: CASSPDNYNEQFF

j_gene: TRBJ2-7
v_gene: TRBV19
CDR3aa: CASSIGDSGVPYEQYF

j_gene: TRBJ2-7
v_gene: TRBV7-9
CDR3aa: CASSPVLYGGQYF

j_gene: TRBJ1-1
v_gene: TRBV7-2
CDR3aa: CASSFQGLKSEAFF

j_gene: TRBJ2-2
v_gene: TRBV25-1
CDR3aa: CASSEPRIDTGTGELFF

j_gene: TRBJ2-7
v_gene: TRBV11-2
CDR3aa: CASSRGTSGNEQYF

j_gene: TRBJ2-2
v_gene: TRBV2
CDR3aa: CARAGTGVPGELFF

j_gene: TRBJ1-6
v_gene: TRBV6-5
CDR3aa: CASSPETENSPLHF

j_gene: TRBJ1-4
v_gene: TRBV2
CDR3aa: CASSAGMTNEKLFF

j_gene: TRBJ1-2
v_gene: TRBV7-2
CDR3aa: CASSSVGTGGYGYTF

j_gene: TRBJ1-1
v_gene: TRBV27
CDR3aa: CASSMRQGTGTEAFF

j_gene: TRBJ2-3
v_gene: TRBV5-4
CDR3aa: CASSLSVGGLDTQYF

j_gene: TRBJ2-2
v_gene: TRBV6-2/TRBV6-3
CDR3aa: CASSSRQGSNGELFF

j_gene: TRBJ1-4
v_gene: TRBV18
CDR3aa: CASSPRGQGSEKLFF

j_gene: TRBJ2-3
v_gene: TRBV13
CDR3aa: CASSHSSYTDTQYF

j_gene: TRBJ2-5
v_gene: TRBV5-6
CDR3aa: CASSLWTSGGRPQYF

j_gene: TRBJ2-7
v_gene: TRBV6-5
CDR3aa: CASSYSGGGAAEQYF

j_gene: TRBJ1-6
v_gene: TRBV10-3
CDR3aa: CAISETLPPGQGSSPLHF

j_gene: TRBJ2-1
v_gene: TRBV9
CDR3aa: CASSPQGYRPDEQFF

j_gene: TRBJ2-1
v_gene: TRBV3-1/TRBV3-2
CDR3aa: CASSQQTSGVFF

j_gene: TRBJ2-3
v_gene: TRBV12-3/TRBV12-4
CDR3aa: CASSLARADTQYF

j_gene: TRBJ1-1
v_gene: TRBV16
CDR3aa: CASSQFTGYGTEAFF

j_gene: TRBJ1-6
v_gene: TRBV10-1
CDR3aa: CASSDPHWRDSYNSPLHF

j_gene: TRBJ2-3
v_gene: TRBV7-9
CDR3aa: CASSPPLGRRSDTQYF

j_gene: TRBJ1-2
v_gene: TRBV15
CDR3aa: CATSPDRSNYGYTF

j_gene: TRBJ2-7
v_gene: TRBV19
CDR3aa: CASSIGDFGSTEQYF

j_gene: TRBJ2-1
v_gene: TRBV4-3
CDR3aa: CASSQGYSSYNEQFF

j_gene: TRBJ2-7
v_gene: TRBV3-1/TRBV3-2
CDR3aa: CASSRYMDRGKSEQYF

j_gene: TRBJ2-3
v_gene: TRBV2
CDR3aa: CASSLQVTSTDTQYF

j_gene: TRBJ2-1
v_gene: TRBV19
CDR3aa: CASTATSGGAGWVKNEQFF

j_gene: TRBJ1-6
v_gene: TRBV6-2/TRBV6-3
CDR3aa: CASSLVPNSPLHF

j_gene: TRBJ2-1
v_gene: TRBV18
CDR3aa: CASSPSGTGTYNEQFF

j_gene: TRBJ2-5
v_gene: TRBV6-5
CDR3aa: CASSPRGETQYF

j_gene: TRBJ2-1
v_gene: TRBV9
CDR3aa: CASSLASGTAYNEQFF

j_gene: TRBJ1-1
v_gene: TRBV6-2/TRBV6-3
CDR3aa: CASSLGGVSTEAFF